This entry is about one T cell receptor (beta chain). Its antigen is still unknown. This CDR3 has 16 residues. V was cut by 6 bases and J by 1 base, with 19 bases left in between. The germline V gene encodes CDR1 DFQATT and CDR2 SNEGSKA (reference sequence). The sample is drawn from a study of T cells after yellow fever vaccination. Notes on the study in general: Boosting was followed by the reappearance of most primary-vaccination clones (about 96% CD4, more than 70% CD8). A weaker but faster secondary response was observed, peaking on day 5 versus 15.

TCR cDNA, made by 5'RACE template switching, carried an added universal primer site and UMIs. MiXCR, run by TCRdb on the 5' RACE reads, gives a single entry per CDR3 protein. The sample contains 300,000 to 450,000 distinct CDR3 sequences, approximately 8% of which appear only once. Sequenced material: PBMCs, taken roughly 45 days after the first yellow fever vaccination. The sequence came from a man in his late teens or twenties who received the YFV17D yellow fever vaccine. V gene TRBV20-1 combines with J gene TRBJ1-3; D unclear. This CDR3 is CSANLARAGSGNTIYF. In DNA, the CDR3 is TGCAGTGCGAATCTCGCCCGTGCGGGGTCTGGAAACACCATATATTTT.